Listed below are T cell receptor beta chains from one sample, sequenced in a study of technical replicates of blood from a few donors. Repertoires were generated with immunoSEQ multiplex PCR, while TCRdb's copy carries only in-frame clones and drops some. There are more than 65,000 clones in the sample; 95% to 98% occur only once, and about 0.29% lies in the top ten. Source material: T cells isolated from PBMCs. The source is a human donor in good health. The CDR3 runs from the conserved cysteine through the conserved F or W.

J gene,V gene,CDR3 length,CDR3 protein
TRBJ2-7,TRBV9,15,CASSVGGLGLYEQYF
TRBJ2-2,TRBV4-1,14,CASSTGSNTGELFF
TRBJ2-7,TRBV9,14,CASSGTSGSYEQYF
TRBJ2-3,TRBV27,15,CASRGLAGSRDTQYF
TRBJ1-5,TRBV6-1,18,CASSEAGTGTNFNQPQHF
TRBJ1-2,TRBV9,11,CASDSHYGYTF
TRBJ1-4,TRBV27,14,CASSLRGTNEKLFF
TRBJ2-3,TRBV18,18,CASSPKSPGPGVLDTQYF
TRBJ2-7,TRBV6-5,14,CASSSETGSYEQYF
TRBJ2-2,TRBV27,14,CASSFRGEAGELFF
TRBJ2-3,TRBV27,15,CASSLLGGSIDTQYF
TRBJ1-2,TRBV6-4,14,CASSDSDRGQGYTF
TRBJ1-2,TRBV6-5,14,CASSYLGQGYGYTF
TRBJ2-1,TRBV6-4,15,CASSVLAGGPGEQFF
TRBJ1-3,TRBV29-1,13,CSGRIGGGSTIYF
TRBJ2-5,TRBV4-2,16,CASSQDPPGGAETQYF
TRBJ2-7,TRBV4-2,16,CASSQERYLQGDEQYF
TRBJ1-5,TRBV30,13,CAWSEGQTHPQHF
TRBJ2-5,TRBV5-1,14,CASSTGLNQETQYF
TRBJ2-3,TRBV7-8,14,CAARRSGRRDTQYF
TRBJ2-1,TRBV5-1,15,CASSLTSGGYNEQFF
TRBJ1-3,TRBV7-6,16,CASSFSREGSGNTIYF
TRBJ2-7,TRBV6-5,15,CASGIPGTRYYEQYF
TRBJ2-7,TRBV28,14,CASSAYRVSYEQYF
TRBJ1-2,TRBV9,15,CASSVGAARDYGYTF
TRBJ1-4,TRBV2,15,CASSEQTGKNEKLFF
TRBJ2-4,TRBV7-2,17,CASSGTAFPLAKNIQYF
TRBJ2-1,TRBV19,13,CAGSSGRSNEQFF
TRBJ2-7,TRBV20-1,11,CSGSAGYEQYF
TRBJ2-7,TRBV19,14,CASSFGTGPYEQYF
TRBJ2-2,TRBV2,16,CASSDLSGRGSGELFF
TRBJ2-1,TRBV18,17,CASSPGGDQSTVNEQFF
TRBJ2-3,TRBV2,16,CASPILAGVFEDTQYF
TRBJ2-7,TRBV7-8,15,CASSSLGGHLEEQYF
TRBJ2-4,TRBV28,16,CASSFGGAGERNIQYF
TRBJ2-4,TRBV30,15,CAWSVDRGPKNIQYF
TRBJ2-1,TRBV9,16,CASSVETGVSYNEQFF
TRBJ2-7,TRBV10-3,14,CAIMPTSDSYEQYF
TRBJ1-4,TRBV11-3,16,CASSSYSGEGDEKLFF
TRBJ2-7,TRBV4-1,15,CASSQVLGPSYEQYF
TRBJ2-2,TRBV7-3,15,CASSPGTGAGGELFF
TRBJ2-5,TRBV18,16,CASSPFRDSLQETQYF
TRBJ2-1,TRBV7-9,14,CANSFPREGHEQFF
TRBJ1-3,TRBV5-4,15,CASSLDGDSGNTIYF
TRBJ2-7,TRBV5-4,15,CASSLLAGGPGEQYF
TRBJ1-5,TRBV7-2,15,CASSLGLGRHQPQHF
TRBJ2-5,TRBV20-1,11,CSARLAETQYF
TRBJ2-7,TRBV16,12,CASSREIYEQYF
TRBJ2-5,TRBV9,13,CASSVAGQETQYF
TRBJ2-7,TRBV5-5,12,CASSLSVYEQYF